This T cell receptor (beta chain) is drawn from a study of OX40 agonist ivuxolimab in advanced cancers. Trimming pared 7 bases from V and 4 bases from J, leaving 10 bases between. CDR1 and CDR2 from the germline V gene are MDHEN and SYDVKM. The CDR3 is made up of 12 amino acids. Using immunoSEQ multiplex PCR, the repertoire was profiled, and TCRdb retains in-frame clones only, with some absent. The sample lists 35,000 or so clones; around 80% were seen once. The V call is TRBV28, the J call TRBJ2-5; unclear D gene. The TCR originated in an adult with an advanced solid tumor such as melanoma, head and neck, liver or kidney cancer. The sequences come from CD4+ or CD8+ T cells sorted from blood, collected in a trial of the OX40 agonist ivuxolimab. This chain's CDR3 is CASKGPRETQYF. The CDR3, as DNA: TGTGCCAGCAAAGGGCCACGAGAGACCCAGTACTTC.